A selection of T cell receptor beta chains follows, all from one sample in a study of cytomegalovirus exposure and HLA in healthy donors. TCRdb's table, derived via immunoSEQ multiplex PCR, lists solely in-frame clones and lacks some. Here the sample spans about 260,000 clones, roughly 70% being singletons. The sequenced sample was PBMCs. These TCRs come from a female donor in good health and CMV-seronegative. Each CDR3 is given with its conserved first and last residue. Each record gives: J gene, clone size, D gene, V gene, CDR3 DNA, CDR3 protein. D genes are given only for firm matches. Part of the rows lack a size; the others show once, few, many or a class for expanded clones.

j_gene: TRBJ2-1
abundance: -
d_gene: -
v_gene: TRBV5-1
CDR3nt: TGCGCCAGCAGCCCAAGATCGGTCCCCGAATTATACAATGAGCAGTTCTTC
CDR3aa: CASSPRSVPELYNEQFF

j_gene: TRBJ2-2
abundance: few
d_gene: -
v_gene: TRBV4-1
CDR3nt: TGCGCCAGCAGCCAAGTCGGAGCGGACACCGGGGAGCTGTTTTTT
CDR3aa: CASSQVGADTGELFF

j_gene: TRBJ1-1
abundance: -
d_gene: TRBD1
v_gene: TRBV27
CDR3nt: TGTGCCAGCAGCGAAAGGGGGCTCATTAACACTGAAGCTTTCTTT
CDR3aa: CASSERGLINTEAFF

j_gene: TRBJ2-7
abundance: once
d_gene: TRBD2
v_gene: TRBV5-1
CDR3nt: TGCGCCAGCAGCTTATGGACTAGCGGCACCTACGAGCAGTACTTC
CDR3aa: CASSLWTSGTYEQYF

j_gene: TRBJ1-1
abundance: few
d_gene: -
v_gene: TRBV5-1
CDR3nt: TGCGCCAGTCTCACAGGGCTAGGAGGCACTGAAGCTTTCTTT
CDR3aa: CASLTGLGGTEAFF

j_gene: TRBJ1-1
abundance: -
d_gene: -
v_gene: TRBV2
CDR3nt: TGTGCCAGCAGTGAGCCGGGAAATCAGAACACTGAAGCTTTCTTT
CDR3aa: CASSEPGNQNTEAFF

j_gene: TRBJ2-2
abundance: few
d_gene: -
v_gene: TRBV6-1
CDR3nt: TGTGCCAGCAGTCCAGGGTGGTCGAACACCGGGGAGCTGTTTTTT
CDR3aa: CASSPGWSNTGELFF

j_gene: TRBJ2-3
abundance: once
d_gene: -
v_gene: TRBV11-2
CDR3nt: TGTGCCAGCAGTACCGGGTCAGGGCGCACAGATACGCAGTATTTT
CDR3aa: CASSTGSGRTDTQYF

j_gene: TRBJ1-2
abundance: -
d_gene: TRBD1
v_gene: TRBV4-1
CDR3nt: TGCGCCAGCAGCCAAGTTGGTCAGGGGGTTGGCTACACCTTC
CDR3aa: CASSQVGQGVGYTF

j_gene: TRBJ2-7
abundance: -
d_gene: -
v_gene: TRBV27
CDR3nt: TGTGCCAGCAGTTCCGGAGTCGAGCAGTACTTC
CDR3aa: CASSSGVEQYF

j_gene: TRBJ1-2
abundance: -
d_gene: -
v_gene: TRBV11-3
CDR3nt: TGTGCCAGCAGCTTGTCCGGGACAACTAACTATGGCTACACCTTC
CDR3aa: CASSLSGTTNYGYTF

j_gene: TRBJ2-2
abundance: -
d_gene: TRBD2
v_gene: TRBV5-1
CDR3nt: TGCGCCAGCAGCTTAAGCGGGAGGGCCCTCGCCGGGGAGCTGTTTTTT
CDR3aa: CASSLSGRALAGELFF

j_gene: TRBJ1-4
abundance: -
d_gene: -
v_gene: TRBV7-8
CDR3nt: TGTGCCAGCAGCTTGGCCCCAGGACAGATTAATGAAAAACTGTTTTTT
CDR3aa: CASSLAPGQINEKLFF

j_gene: TRBJ2-3
abundance: -
d_gene: TRBD2
v_gene: TRBV2
CDR3nt: TGTGCCAGCAGTGGACTAGCGCGGAACACAGATACGCAGTATTTT
CDR3aa: CASSGLARNTDTQYF

j_gene: TRBJ1-3
abundance: -
d_gene: -
v_gene: TRBV4-1
CDR3nt: TGCGCCAGCAGCCACCCCGGCGCGGTCTCTGGAAACACCATATATTTT
CDR3aa: CASSHPGAVSGNTIYF

j_gene: TRBJ1-6
abundance: -
d_gene: TRBD1
v_gene: TRBV2
CDR3nt: TGTGCCAGCAGTGAATTTGGACAGGGGAATTCACCCCTCCACTTT
CDR3aa: CASSEFGQGNSPLHF

j_gene: TRBJ2-5
abundance: -
d_gene: -
v_gene: TRBV6-6
CDR3nt: TGTGCCAGCAGTTACGAGGTGTGGGAGCAGTACTTC
CDR3aa: CASSYEVWEQYF

j_gene: TRBJ2-7
abundance: -
d_gene: TRBD2
v_gene: TRBV2
CDR3nt: TGTGCCACCGACCTGACTAGCGGGAGGAACGAGCAGTACTTC
CDR3aa: CATDLTSGRNEQYF

j_gene: TRBJ2-2
abundance: few
d_gene: TRBD2
v_gene: TRBV11-2
CDR3nt: TGTGCCAGCATTCGGGGGGTATCCGGGGAGCTGTTTTTT
CDR3aa: CASIRGVSGELFF

j_gene: TRBJ2-2
abundance: -
d_gene: -
v_gene: TRBV10-1
CDR3nt: TGCGCCACCCGGCGGGGAGGCACCGGGGAGCTGTTTTTT
CDR3aa: CATRRGGTGELFF